The 29 T cell receptor beta chains below come from one sample, sequenced in a study of blood T cells in healthy people across ages. A second PCR of about 6 to 11 cycles used a sample-barcoded 5' primer and a J-beta primer mix. MiXCR, run by TCRdb on the 5' RACE reads, gives a single entry per CDR3 protein. The sample lists under 1,100,000 distinct CDR3 sequences, almost 25% occurring once. The data were also submitted as part of a second study, on T cells of mothers and their children.

The sample taken for sequencing was blood. The receptors were gathered from a girl aged 2 to 9 in good health.

This clonotype was detected only a few times. The J gene is TRBJ1-6, the V gene TRBV6-2 or TRBV6-3, with D unresolved. Trimming removed 7 bases at V and 7 bases at J, with 5 bases between. CDR1 MNHEY and CDR2 SVGEGT come from the germline V gene. The CDR3 is 11 amino acids. The CDR3: CASMENSPLHF. CDR3 nucleotide sequence: TGTGCCAGCATGGAGAATTCACCCCTCCACTTT.

CDR3 loop: CSANDPKRTEAFF. In DNA, the CDR3 is TGCAGTGCCAATGATCCCAAGAGGACTGAAGCTTTCTTT. The gene calls are TRBV20-1 and TRBJ1-1, with unresolved D. Germline CDR1 DFQATT, CDR2 SNEGSKA (reference sequence). Trimming took off 6 bases at V and 5 bases at J, with 16 bases between the two ends. The CDR3 is 13 amino acids.

CDR3: CASSLLSGTYNEQFF. The CDR3 nucleotides read TGTGCCAGCAGTTTGCTAAGCGGGACATACAATGAGCAGTTCTTC. The chain combines TRBV12-3 or TRBV12-4 with TRBJ2-1; possibly TRBD2 for D (7 bases). The V end was cut by 3 bases, the J end by 4 bases, with 13 bases between. The CDR3 consists of 15 residues.

This clonotype was counted many times. V is TRBV5-1 and J is TRBJ2-5; D possibly matches TRBD1 or TRBD2 (5 bases each). Looked up from germline, CDR1 is SGHRS and CDR2 is YFSETQ. The V end was cut by 7 bases, the J end by 1 base, with 20 bases between. CDR3 length: 16 amino acids. The CDR3 region is CASAGTDPAPQETQYF. The CDR3 region has the DNA TGCGCCAGCGCTGGGACGGATCCTGCACCCCAAGAGACCCAGTACTTC.

The rearrangement uses TRBV7-9 and TRBJ2-5; 9 bases line up with TRBD2. V shed 5 bases and J 4 bases; nucleotides not matched to a gene: 5. CDR3 length equals 14 residues. The V gene's germline CDR1 is SEHNR and CDR2 FQNEAQ (reference sequence). CDR3 nucleotide sequence: TGTGCCAGCAGCGATAGCGGGGGTACAGAGACCCAGTACTTC. It specifies CASSDSGGTETQYF.

The chain recombines TRBV20-1 with TRBJ1-6; weak D call: TRBD1 (5 bases). CDR3 size: 18 residues. The V end lost 0 bases, the J end lost 0 bases, and 15 bases lay between the germline ends. From germline, CDR1 is DFQATT and CDR2 SNEGSKA (reference sequence). CDR3 nucleotide sequence: TGCAGTGCTAGAGATTGGTTCAGGGAGAGCTCCTATAATTCACCCCTCCACTTT. Translation: CSARDWFRESSYNSPLHF.

The CDR3 region is CASSFHQGTQNIQYF. The CDR3 DNA reads as TGTGCCAGCAGTTTTCATCAGGGTACGCAAAACATTCAGTACTTC. The chain links TRBV12-3 or TRBV12-4 to TRBJ2-4, with D perhaps TRBD1 (5 bases). The CDR3 is 15 residues long. V lost 3 bases and J lost 5, with 14 bases in between.

The chain carries TRBV7-3 and TRBJ1-1, with D unresolved. Germline V CDR1 and CDR2: SGHTA, FQGTGA. V was shortened by 2 bases and J by 1 base, with 11 bases between the two germline ends. The CDR3 runs to 15 residues. CDR3 in amino acids: CASSLQGPQNTEAFF. CDR3 sequence (DNA): TGTGCCAGCAGCTTACAAGGACCGCAGAACACTGAAGCTTTCTTT.

Only a few counts were recorded for this clonotype. The chain recombines TRBV7-9 with TRBJ1-4; D unresolved. Germline V gives CDR1 SEHNR, CDR2 FQNEAQ (reference sequence). The CDR3 is 13 amino acids. Deletions cut 7 bases from V and 0 bases from J, with 6 bases between. The chain's CDR3 is CASNHPTNEKLFF. The CDR3 bases are TGTGCCAGCAACCATCCAACTAATGAAAAACTGTTTTTT.

This clonotype was found a few times. The V and J genes are TRBV7-6 and TRBJ2-5, with unresolved D. The CDR3 has 12 residues. V lost 5 bases, J lost 3 bases, and 7 bases lay in between. Germline V gene lookup returns CDR1 SGHVS and CDR2 FNYEAQ. CDR3 loop: CASSPDKETQYF. DNA of the CDR3: TGTGCCAGCAGCCCCGACAAAGAGACCCAGTACTTC.

This clonotype was counted only a few times. Germline and junction disagree at one end, which may indicate a read error. The chain employs TRBV5-1 and TRBJ1-1, with D hard to call. The CDR3 covers 13 residues. In germline, CDR1 is SGHRS, CDR2 YFSETQ. CDR3 loop: CASSDLLGSAVGF. The CDR3 DNA sequence: TGCGCCAGCAGCGACCTATTGGGCAGTGCCGTGGGTTTT. The whole variable domain, filled in from reference TRBV5-1 and TRBJ1-1, reads KAGVTQTPRYLIKTRGQQVTLSCSPISGHRSVSWYQQTPGQGLQFLFEYFSETQRNKGNFPGRFSGRQFSNSRSEMNVSTLELGDSALYLCASSDLLGSAVGFGQGTRLTVV.

In its sample, this clonotype was seen a few times. The V call is TRBV29-1, the J call TRBJ1-4; D might be TRBD1 (5 bases). From germline, CDR1 is SQVTM and CDR2 ANQGSEA. V lost 5 bases and J 7 bases, leaving 14 bases between the germline ends. The CDR3 spans 13 residues. CDR3 DNA sequence: TGCAGCGTTAAAGGGGAGTCTGGTGAAAAACTGTTTTTT. Translated, it gives CSVKGESGEKLFF.

The chain couples TRBV29-1 to TRBJ2-6; D unclear. Trimming shortened V by 5 bases and J by 2 bases, and 7 bases separated the two germline ends. Germline CDR1 reads SQVTM; CDR2 reads ANQGSEA. This CDR3 is built from 13 residues. The CDR3, as DNA: TGCAGCGTTTCGAATGCTGGGGCCAACGTCCTGACTTTC. Amino acids: CSVSNAGANVLTF.

This clonotype has more than one count but fewer than ten. This chain links TRBV20-1 with TRBJ2-1; TRBD2 aligns across 7 bases. V shed 2 bases, J shed 1 base, and the junction held 14 bases outside the gene matches. This CDR3 comprises 18 residues. Germline-derived CDR1 and CDR2 are DFQATT and SNEGSKA (reference sequence). Written as DNA, the CDR3 is TGCAGTGCTAGATGGTCTTTTGCGGCGGGAGAATCCTACAATGAGCAGTTCTTC. Its protein product is CSARWSFAAGESYNEQFF.

This clonotype has just a few counts. The CDR3 sequence is CASSQGPRRGFRNIQYF. CDR3 coding DNA: TGTGCCAGCAGCCAAGGCCCCCGTAGAGGGTTTCGGAACATTCAGTACTTC. This chain links TRBV3-1 with TRBJ2-4; a weak D match, TRBD2 (5 bases). Germline loops: CDR1 LGHDT, CDR2 YNNKEL (reference sequence). Trimming removed 1 base from V and 7 bases from J, with 20 bases in between. The CDR3 runs 17 residues.

The J gene is TRBJ1-4, the V gene TRBV5-5; D is uncertain. This CDR3 region has 13 residues. V was pared by 0 bases and J by 7 bases, with 7 bases between. Germline lookup yields CDR1 SGHKS and CDR2 YYEKEE (reference sequence). In nucleotides, the CDR3 is TGTGCCAGCAGCTTGGGCATTGGTGAAAAACTGTTTTTT. It encodes CASSLGIGEKLFF.

This clonotype turned up a few times. This chain uses TRBV27 with TRBJ2-3; D gene uncertain. Between the trimmed V and J ends, which lost 4 bases and 7 bases, there was a span of 6 bases. Per the germline V gene, CDR1 is MNHEY and CDR2 is SMNVEV (reference sequence). The CDR3 contains 11 residues. CDR3 nucleotide sequence: TGTGCCAGCAGTTCGTCCTATACGCAGTATTTT. Amino acid sequence: CASSSSYTQYF.

The chain recombines TRBV20-1 with TRBJ2-5, with TRBD1 identical over 9 bases. The DNA matches TRBJ2-1 better at its end, which makes the J call doubtful. Germline V gene sequence: CDR1 DFQATT, CDR2 SNEGSKA (reference sequence). The CDR3 spans 14 residues. CDR3 region: CSARSGQGRDEQFF. Written as DNA, the CDR3 is TGCAGTGCTAGATCAGGACAGGGGAGGGATGAGCAGTTCTTC.

This sequence joins TRBV20-1 and TRBJ2-7; 9 nucleotides agree with TRBD2. With 4 bases clipped from V and 2 bases from J, the junction kept 3 bases outside the gene matches. The CDR3 contains 13 residues. Germline V gene sequence: CDR1 DFQATT, CDR2 SNEGSKA (reference sequence). The CDR3 sequence: CSATLAGTYEQYF. The DNA for the CDR3 is TGCAGTGCTACTCTAGCGGGGACCTACGAGCAGTACTTC.

This clonotype was detected only a few times. The chain combines TRBV7-9 with TRBJ2-3, with D possibly TRBD1 on 6 matching bases. From germline, CDR1 is SEHNR and CDR2 FQNEAQ (reference sequence). V lost 2 bases and J lost 2, with 14 bases in between. CDR3 size: 16 residues. The CDR3 sequence: CASSLTGTLPTDTQYF. DNA for the CDR3: TGTGCCAGCAGCTTAACCGGGACATTGCCCACAGATACGCAGTATTTT.

This clonotype has just a few counts. The V gene is TRBV11-2, the J gene TRBJ2-5; D unclear. Per the germline V gene, CDR1 is SGHAT and CDR2 is FQNNGV. The CDR3 has 13 residues. V shed 6 bases and J shed 5 bases, with 13 bases lying between them. The DNA of the CDR3 is TGTGCCAGCAGTTACGGAAACGTGGAGACCCAGTACTTC. As protein: CASSYGNVETQYF.

The J gene is TRBJ2-4, the V gene TRBV29-1; tentatively, D is TRBD1 or TRBD2 (5 bases each). V was clipped by 5 bases and J by 0 bases, with 14 bases between them. The CDR3 is 15 residues long. CDR1 and CDR2 from the germline V gene are SQVTM and ANQGSEA. The chain's CDR3 is CSVQTDYSAKNIQYF. Written as DNA, the CDR3 is TGCAGCGTTCAGACAGACTACTCAGCCAAAAACATTCAGTACTTC.

In its sample, this clonotype was seen a few times. This chain links TRBV7-9 with TRBJ2-1; 7 bases are shared with TRBD1. Germline CDR1 reads SEHNR; CDR2 reads FQNEAQ (reference sequence). After removal of 1 base from V and 10 bases from J, the junction contained 10 bases not matched to a gene. The CDR3 has 15 amino acids. The CDR3 bases are TGTGCCAGCAGCTTAGAGGACAGGCCCAACGGGGAGCAGTTCTTC. Protein: CASSLEDRPNGEQFF.

The chain recombines TRBV3-1 with TRBJ2-2, with 9 nucleotides matching TRBD2. Looked up from germline, CDR1 is LGHDT and CDR2 is YNNKEL (reference sequence). The CDR3 covers 17 residues. The V and J ends lost 2 bases and 3 bases, in that order; junction bases with no gene match: 7. For the CDR3, the DNA is TGTGCCAGCAGCCAATTTAGACTAGCGGACGACACCGGGGAGCTGTTTTTT. It encodes CASSQFRLADDTGELFF.

This chain links TRBV3-1 with TRBJ2-7; tentatively, D is TRBD2 (6 bases). V gave up 2 bases and J gave up 6 bases, with 14 bases separating them. Germline values: CDR1 LGHDT, CDR2 YNNKEL (reference sequence). This CDR3 spans 14 amino acids. The CDR3, as DNA: TGTGCCAGCAGCCAAACGACTAGTCCAGGCGAGCAGTACTTC. Its protein is CASSQTTSPGEQYF.

In the case of this clonotype: It is likely a read error, because the conserved phenylalanine at the end of the CDR3 is missing. The chain couples TRBV7-3 to TRBJ2-1; 11 bases line up with TRBD2. Per germline, CDR1 SGHTA and CDR2 FQGTGA. The CDR3 has 14 amino acids. V lost 3 bases, J lost 7 bases, and 2 bases stayed unmatched. The CDR3 protein is CASSFSGGANEQFV. The CDR3 region has the DNA TGTGCCAGCAGCTTTAGCGGGGGGGCTAATGAGCAGTTCGTC.

The gene calls are TRBV29-1 and TRBJ1-2; D possibly corresponds to TRBD1 (5 bases). Germline CDR1 is SQVTM and CDR2 is ANQGSEA. This CDR3 has 13 amino acids. V lost 5 bases to trimming and J lost 4 bases, with 14 bases between them. CDR3 residues: CSVNRGELYGYTF. CDR3 DNA: TGCAGCGTTAATCGGGGGGAGCTCTATGGCTACACCTTC.

This clonotype was seen a few times. The CDR3 nucleotides read TGCAGTGCTAGATATCTCGGTGAAGCTTTCTTT. Its protein is CSARYLGEAFF. The J gene is TRBJ1-1, the V gene TRBV20-1; D ambiguous. The CDR3 consists of 11 residues. V lost 2 bases and J lost 7, with 8 bases in between. Germline V CDR1 and CDR2: DFQATT, SNEGSKA (reference sequence).

The chain combines TRBV6-1 with TRBJ2-5, with 8 positions matching TRBD2. The J segment lost 4 bases and the V segment lost 2 bases, leaving 6 bases of the junction unmatched. Per the germline V gene, CDR1 is MNHNS and CDR2 is SASEGT. The CDR3 loop spans 15 amino acids. The CDR3 DNA is TGTGCCAGCAGTGAAACGAGCGGGAGTGTAGAGACCCAGTACTTC. It encodes CASSETSGSVETQYF.